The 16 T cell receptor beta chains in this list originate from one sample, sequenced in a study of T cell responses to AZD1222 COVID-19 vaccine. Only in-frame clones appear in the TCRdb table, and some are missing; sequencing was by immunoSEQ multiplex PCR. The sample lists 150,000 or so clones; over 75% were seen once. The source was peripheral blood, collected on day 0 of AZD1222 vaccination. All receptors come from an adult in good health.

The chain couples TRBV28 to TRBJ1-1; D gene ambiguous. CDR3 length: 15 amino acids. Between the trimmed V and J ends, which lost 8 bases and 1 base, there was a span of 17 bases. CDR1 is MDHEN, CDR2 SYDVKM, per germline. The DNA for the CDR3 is TGTGCCAGCGCCCCCCCGGGCAGCCCGAACACTGAAGCTTTCTTT. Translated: CASAPPGSPNTEAFF. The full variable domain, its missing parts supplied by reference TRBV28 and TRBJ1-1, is DVKVTQSSRYLVKRTGEKVFLECVQDMDHENMFWYRQDPGLGLRLIYFSYDVKMKEKGDIPEGYSVSREKKERFSLILESASTNQTSMYLCASAPPGSPNTEAFFGQGTRLTVV.

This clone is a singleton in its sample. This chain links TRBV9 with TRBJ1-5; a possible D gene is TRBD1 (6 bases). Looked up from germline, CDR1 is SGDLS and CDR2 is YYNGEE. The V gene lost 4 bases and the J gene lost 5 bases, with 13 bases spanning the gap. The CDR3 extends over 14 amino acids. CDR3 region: CASSSWAGDQPQHF. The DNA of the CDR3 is TGTGCCAGCAGCTCATGGGCAGGGGATCAGCCCCAGCATTTT. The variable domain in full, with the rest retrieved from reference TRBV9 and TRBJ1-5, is DSGVTQTPKHLITATGQRVTLRCSPRSGDLSVYWYQQSLDQGLQFLIQYYNGEERAKGNILERFSAQQFPDLHSELNLSSLELGDSALYFCASSSWAGDQPQHFGDGTRLSIL.

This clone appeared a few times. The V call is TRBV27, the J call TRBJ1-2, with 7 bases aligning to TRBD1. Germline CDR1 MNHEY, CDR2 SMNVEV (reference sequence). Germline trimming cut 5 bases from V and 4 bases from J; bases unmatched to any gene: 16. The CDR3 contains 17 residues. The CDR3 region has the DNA TGTGCCAGCAGTATCCGGGACAGCCGTACGTCAGGCTATGGCTACACCTTC. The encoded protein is CASSIRDSRTSGYGYTF.

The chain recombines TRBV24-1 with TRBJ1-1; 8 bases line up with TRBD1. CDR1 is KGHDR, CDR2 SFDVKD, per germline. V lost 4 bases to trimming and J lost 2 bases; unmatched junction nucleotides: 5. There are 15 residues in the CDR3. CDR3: CATSESGQGNTEAFF. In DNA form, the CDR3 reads TGTGCCACCAGTGAGAGTGGACAGGGTAACACTGAAGCTTTCTTT.

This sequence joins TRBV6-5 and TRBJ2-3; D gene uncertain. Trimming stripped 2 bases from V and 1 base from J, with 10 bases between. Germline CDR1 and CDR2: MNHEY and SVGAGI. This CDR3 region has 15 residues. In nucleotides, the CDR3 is TGTGCCAGCAGTTACACGGCCTGGGGCACAGATACGCAGTATTTT. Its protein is CASSYTAWGTDTQYF.

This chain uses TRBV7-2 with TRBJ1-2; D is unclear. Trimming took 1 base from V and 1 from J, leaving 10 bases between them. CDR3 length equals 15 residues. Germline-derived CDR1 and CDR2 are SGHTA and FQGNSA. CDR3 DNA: TGTGCCAGCAGCTTAGTTATGGGGATTAACTATGGCTACACCTTC. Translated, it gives CASSLVMGINYGYTF.

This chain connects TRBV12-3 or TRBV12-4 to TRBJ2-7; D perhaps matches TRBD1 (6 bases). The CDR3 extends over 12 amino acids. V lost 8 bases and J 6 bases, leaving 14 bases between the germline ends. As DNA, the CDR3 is TGTGCCAGCCGCCGCCCACAGGGCGAGCAGTACTTC. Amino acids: CASRRPQGEQYF.

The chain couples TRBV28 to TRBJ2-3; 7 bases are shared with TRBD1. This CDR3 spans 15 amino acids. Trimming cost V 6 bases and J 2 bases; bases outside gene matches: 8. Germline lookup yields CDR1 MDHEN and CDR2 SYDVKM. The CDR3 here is CASSTGDRYTDTQYF. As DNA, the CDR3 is TGTGCCAGCAGCACAGGGGACAGATACACAGATACGCAGTATTTT. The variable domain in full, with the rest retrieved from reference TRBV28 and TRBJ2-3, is DVKVTQSSRYLVKRTGEKVFLECVQDMDHENMFWYRQDPGLGLRLIYFSYDVKMKEKGDIPEGYSVSREKKERFSLILESASTNQTSMYLCASSTGDRYTDTQYFGPGTRLTVL.

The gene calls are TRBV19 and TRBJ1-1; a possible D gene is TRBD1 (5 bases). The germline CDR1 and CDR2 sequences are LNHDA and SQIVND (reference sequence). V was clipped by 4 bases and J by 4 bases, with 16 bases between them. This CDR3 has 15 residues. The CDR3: CASSTPHQGSTEAFF. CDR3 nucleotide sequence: TGTGCCAGTAGTACCCCCCACCAGGGATCCACTGAAGCTTTCTTT. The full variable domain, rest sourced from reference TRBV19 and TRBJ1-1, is DGGITQSPKYLFRKEGQNVTLSCEQNLNHDAMYWYRQDPGQGLRLIYYSQIVNDFQKGDIAEGYSVSREKKESFPLTVTSAQKNPTAFYLCASSTPHQGSTEAFFGQGTRLTVV.

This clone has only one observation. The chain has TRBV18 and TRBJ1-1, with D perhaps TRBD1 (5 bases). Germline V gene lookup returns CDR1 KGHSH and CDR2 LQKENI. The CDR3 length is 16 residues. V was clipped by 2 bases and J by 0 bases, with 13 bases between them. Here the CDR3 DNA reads TGTGCCAGCTCACCAGGGCAGGGCTTCATGAACACTGAAGCTTTCTTT. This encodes CASSPGQGFMNTEAFF.

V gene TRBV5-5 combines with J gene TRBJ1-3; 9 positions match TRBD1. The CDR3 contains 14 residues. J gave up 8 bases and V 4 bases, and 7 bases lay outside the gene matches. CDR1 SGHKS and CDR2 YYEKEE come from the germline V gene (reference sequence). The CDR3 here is CASSTTGGSDTIYF. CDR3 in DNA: TGTGCCAGCAGCACGACAGGGGGTTCGGACACCATATATTTT.

The CDR3: CATSRETSGFTDTQYF. The CDR3, as DNA: TGTGCCACCAGCAGAGAGACTAGCGGGTTCACAGATACGCAGTATTTT. The gene calls are TRBV15 and TRBJ2-3; 10 bases align to TRBD2. Germline V lookup: CDR1 LNHNV, CDR2 YYDKDF (reference sequence). This CDR3 has 16 residues. The ends lost 0 bases at V and 2 bases at J; junction bases unmatched: 2.

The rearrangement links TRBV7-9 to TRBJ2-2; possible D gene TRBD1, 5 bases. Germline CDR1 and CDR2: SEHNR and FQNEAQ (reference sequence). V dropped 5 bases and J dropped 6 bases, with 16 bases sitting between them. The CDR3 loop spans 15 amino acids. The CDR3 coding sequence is TGTGCCAGCAGCCCCCGACAGTTCACACCCGGGGAGCTGTTTTTT. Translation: CASSPRQFTPGELFF.

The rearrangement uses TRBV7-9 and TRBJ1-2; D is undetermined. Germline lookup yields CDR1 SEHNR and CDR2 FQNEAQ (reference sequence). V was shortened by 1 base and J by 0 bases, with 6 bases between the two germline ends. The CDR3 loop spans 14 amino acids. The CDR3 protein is CASSLDNPNYGYTF. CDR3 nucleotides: TGTGCCAGCAGCTTAGACAATCCTAACTATGGCTACACCTTC.

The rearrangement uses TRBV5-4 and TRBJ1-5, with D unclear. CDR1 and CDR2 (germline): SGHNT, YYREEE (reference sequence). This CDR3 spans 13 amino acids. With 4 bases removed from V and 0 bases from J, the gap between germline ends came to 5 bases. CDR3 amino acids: CASSPDSNQPQHF. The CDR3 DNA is TGTGCCAGCAGCCCGGATAGCAATCAGCCCCAGCATTTT.

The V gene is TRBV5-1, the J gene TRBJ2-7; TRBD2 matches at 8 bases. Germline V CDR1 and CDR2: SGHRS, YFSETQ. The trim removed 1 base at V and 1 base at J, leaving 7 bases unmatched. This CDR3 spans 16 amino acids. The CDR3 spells CASSLTGTSRSYEQYF. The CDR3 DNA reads TGCGCCAGCAGCTTGACCGGGACTAGTCGTTCCTACGAGCAGTACTTC.